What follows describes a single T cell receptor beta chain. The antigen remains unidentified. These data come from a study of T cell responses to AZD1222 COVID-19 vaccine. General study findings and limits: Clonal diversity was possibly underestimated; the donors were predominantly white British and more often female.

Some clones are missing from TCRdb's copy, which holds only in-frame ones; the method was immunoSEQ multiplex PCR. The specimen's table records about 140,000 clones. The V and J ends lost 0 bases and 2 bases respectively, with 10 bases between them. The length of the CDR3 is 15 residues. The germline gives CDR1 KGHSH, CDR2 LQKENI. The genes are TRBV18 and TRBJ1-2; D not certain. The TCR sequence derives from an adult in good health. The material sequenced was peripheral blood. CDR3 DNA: TGTGCCAGCTCACCACCGGGCACTCGGAACTATGGCTACACCTTC. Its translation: CASSPPGTRNYGYTF.